What follows are 16 T cell receptor beta chains derived from one specimen sequenced in a study of blood T cell repertoires in COVID-19. TCRdb's table, derived via immunoSEQ multiplex PCR, lists solely in-frame clones and lacks some. The sample holds about 52,000 clones, 85% to 90% seen once. Sequenced input: peripheral blood. These receptors were obtained from a man older than 75 with active or convalescent COVID-19.

The V and J genes are TRBV6-5 and TRBJ1-5; TRBD1 aligns across 11 bases. This CDR3 has 14 amino acids. The V and J ends lost 8 bases and 5 bases, in that order; junction bases with no gene match: 5. Germline CDR1 MNHEY, CDR2 SVGAGI. Written as DNA, the CDR3 is TGTGCCAGCGGACAGGGGGCAGGGGATCAGCCCCAGCATTTT. It yields the protein CASGQGAGDQPQHF.

This chain links TRBV6-2 or TRBV6-3 with TRBJ1-5; maybe TRBD1 (5 bases). This CDR3 spans 16 amino acids. Trimming removed 2 bases from V and 3 bases from J, with 14 bases in between. CDR1 is MNHEY and CDR2 is SVGEGT in the germline V gene. The CDR3 loop is CASSYRPGGPNQPQHF. The CDR3 DNA reads TGTGCCAGCAGTTACCGTCCGGGGGGTCCCAATCAGCCCCAGCATTTT.

The rearrangement joins TRBV30 to TRBJ2-2; D perhaps matches TRBD1 (5 bases). The ends were cut back, 0 bases at V and 7 bases at J, with 9 bases in the middle. Per the germline V gene, CDR1 is GTSNPN and CDR2 is SVGIG (reference sequence). This CDR3 has 13 residues. The DNA of the CDR3 is TGTGCCTGGAGTGTAAGGGGTTTCGGGGAGCTGTTTTTT. It yields the protein CAWSVRGFGELFF. Supplemented by reference TRBV30 and TRBJ2-2, the full variable domain reads SQTIHQWPATLVQPVGSPLSLECTVEGTSNPNLYWYRQAAGRGLQLLFYSVGIGQISSEVPQNLSASRPQDRQFILSSKKLLLSDSGFYLCAWSVRGFGELFFGEGSRLTVL.

The V gene is TRBV3-1 (or the pseudogene TRBV3-2), the J gene TRBJ2-1, with a possible D match to TRBD2 (5 bases). V lost 4 bases, J lost 5 bases, and 15 bases lay in between. The CDR3 runs 15 residues. Germline V gives CDR1 LGHDT, CDR2 YNNKEL (reference sequence). Here the CDR3 reads CASSPWLAVHNEQFF. The CDR3 coding sequence is TGTGCCAGCAGCCCTTGGCTAGCAGTACACAATGAGCAGTTCTTC.

This clone was picked up one time. V gene TRBV28 combines with J gene TRBJ1-2; no reliable D call. V lost 4 bases and J 1 base, leaving 7 bases between the germline ends. Germline V gives CDR1 MDHEN, CDR2 SYDVKM. CDR3 size: 13 residues. The CDR3 DNA reads as TGTGCCAGCAGTTGGGCGGGTAACTATGGCTACACCTTC. It is translated as CASSWAGNYGYTF.

This chain links TRBV9 with TRBJ2-3, with 11 bases fitting TRBD2. Germline CDR1 SGDLS, CDR2 YYNGEE. This CDR3 contains 17 residues. With 3 bases clipped from V and 1 base from J, the junction kept 7 bases outside the gene matches. The DNA of the CDR3 is TGTGCCAGCAGCGATCCGACACTAGCGGGGGGCACAGATACGCAGTATTTT. It encodes CASSDPTLAGGTDTQYF.

This clone was detected once. The V gene is TRBV6-6, the J gene TRBJ2-7; 8 bases agree with TRBD1. After removal of 6 bases from V and 7 bases from J, the junction contained 8 bases not matched to a gene. Germline V lookup: CDR1 MNHNY, CDR2 SVGAGI (reference sequence). The CDR3 extends over 13 amino acids. The CDR3 here is CASRTTGAGEQYF. The CDR3 nucleotides are TGTGCCAGCAGGACGACAGGGGCTGGGGAGCAGTACTTC.

The gene calls are TRBV7-3 and TRBJ2-7; 7 bases are shared with TRBD1. The CDR3 runs 14 residues. Germline V gives CDR1 SGHTA, CDR2 FQGTGA. Unmatched junction bases numbered 10, after V lost 5 bases and J lost 6 bases. The CDR3 loop is CASSPTGEWGEQYF. DNA of the CDR3: TGTGCCAGCAGCCCTACAGGGGAGTGGGGCGAGCAGTACTTC.

This chain joins TRBV5-1 and TRBJ1-2, with D unresolved. Germline lookup yields CDR1 SGHRS and CDR2 YFSETQ. The V end lost 7 bases, the J end lost 2 bases, and 12 bases lay between the germline ends. The CDR3 covers 13 residues. The CDR3 nucleotides read TGCGCCAGCCGCCTTCCGGGGAACTATGGCTACACCTTC. Its translation is CASRLPGNYGYTF.

The chain's CDR3 is CASSATAGGNQPQHF. The CDR3 DNA follows: TGTGCCAGCAGTGCGACTGCGGGGGGGAACCAGCCCCAGCATTTT. The J gene is TRBJ1-5, the V gene TRBV6-4; TRBD1 is a possible D gene (5 bases). V was clipped by 4 bases and J by 7 bases, with 17 bases between them. The CDR3 loop spans 15 amino acids. Germline V gives CDR1 MRHNA, CDR2 SNTAGT.

The V call is TRBV9, the J call TRBJ2-2, with a possible D match to TRBD1 (7 bases). Trimming cost V 3 bases and J 1 base, with 13 bases left between them. The CDR3 length is 16 residues. The germline gives CDR1 SGDLS, CDR2 YYNGEE. Here the CDR3 reads CASSEDRTKNTGELFF. In DNA, the CDR3 is TGTGCCAGCAGCGAGGACAGGACTAAGAACACCGGGGAGCTGTTTTTT.

This chain uses TRBV18 with TRBJ2-3; 9 bases agree with TRBD1. From germline, CDR1 is KGHSH and CDR2 LQKENI. Trimming at V came to 3 bases and at J to 6 bases, leaving 10 bases not matched to a gene. The CDR3 contains 16 residues. The CDR3 loop is CASSPGDTGGADTQYF. In nucleotides, the CDR3 is TGTGCCAGCTCACCTGGCGACACAGGGGGCGCGGATACGCAGTATTTT.

V is TRBV19 and J is TRBJ2-4; tentative D call: TRBD1 (5 bases). CDR1 and CDR2 from the germline V gene are LNHDA and SQIVND (reference sequence). This CDR3 comprises 15 residues. Between the trimmed V and J ends, which lost 7 bases and 6 bases, there was a span of 19 bases. The CDR3 sequence: CASKLSYTGPNIQYF. In DNA, the CDR3 is TGTGCCAGTAAACTATCCTACACAGGTCCAAACATTCAGTACTTC.

The chain links TRBV4-1 to TRBJ1-1; perhaps TRBD1 as D (6 bases). The CDR3 covers 13 residues. V was cut by 3 bases and J by 4 bases, with 9 bases left in between. Per the germline V gene, CDR1 is MGHRA and CDR2 is YSYEKL. The DNA of the CDR3 is TGCGCCAGCAGCCAGGGGGCGGTCACTGAAGCTTTCTTT. Translation: CASSQGAVTEAFF.

The rearrangement links TRBV20-1 to TRBJ1-1; D gene unclear. Trimming pared 3 bases from V and 1 base from J, leaving 12 bases between. In germline, CDR1 is DFQATT, CDR2 SNEGSKA (reference sequence). The CDR3 totals 14 residues. The CDR3, as DNA: TGCAGTGCTAGTAGAAGGGCGGGGAACACTGAAGCTTTCTTT. It yields the protein CSASRRAGNTEAFF.

This clone came up once. This chain connects TRBV27 to TRBJ1-3, with no clear D. CDR1 is MNHEY, CDR2 SMNVEV, per germline (reference sequence). The CDR3 spans 17 residues. V shed 0 bases and J shed 2 bases, with 14 bases lying between them. The CDR3: CASSLSPSPGTGNTIYF. In DNA form, the CDR3 reads TGTGCCAGCAGTTTATCCCCCTCTCCAGGAACTGGAAACACCATATATTTT.